The T cell receptor beta chain under discussion was sequenced for a study of blood T cells in healthy people across ages. It was with a sample-barcoded 5' primer and a J-beta primer mix that a second PCR of roughly 7 to 12 cycles was run. Every individual sample yielded 3 million or more paired-end reads (each containing CDR3). Each CDR3 protein gets one entry after TCRdb re-called the 5' RACE reads with MiXCR. Of approximately 810,000 distinct CDR3 sequences listed, 25% to 30% are singletons. Broader study findings: Naive and antigen-experienced cells could not be conclusively compared, given unsorted PBMCs.

The trim removed 7 bases at V and 7 bases at J, leaving 6 bases unmatched. CDR3 size: 12 residues. In germline, CDR1 is DFQATT, CDR2 SNEGSKA (reference sequence). About this clonotype: The antigen remains undetermined.

The TCR originated in a woman aged 80 or older in good health. Sequencing was done on a sample of blood. This rearrangement joins TRBV20-1 to TRBJ1-5; 8 bases agree with TRBD1. The CDR3, as DNA: TGCAGTGTAACAGGGGGTGGACAGCCCCAGCATTTT. It is translated as CSVTGGGQPQHF.